A single sample is the source of the 14 T cell receptor beta chains below, sequenced in a study of metastatic and nonmetastatic thyroid tumors (dated by TCRdb to 2018 to 2021). The library relied on PCR. The reads were generated on an Illumina HiSeq 4000. In TCRdb, the public reads were trimmed at Q25 with fastp and aligned with MiXCR, with productive beta chains retained. For this sample there are about 50,000 clones; approximately 20% appear just once. Roughly 3.7% of the sample belongs to the ten largest clones. No treatment had been received by any patient before thyroid surgery. Material: blood. Receptors originate from a female donor with papillary thyroid cancer or a benign thyroid nodule (not recorded which). Some clones in this sample may be carry-over from other donors' samples.

There are many counts of this clone. This chain links TRBV6-6 with TRBJ2-2; TRBD2 agrees at 13 bases. CDR3 length equals 20 residues. Per germline, CDR1 MNHNY and CDR2 SVGAGI (reference sequence). Trimming cost V 5 bases and J 6 bases; bases outside gene matches: 18. For the CDR3, the DNA is TGTGCCAGCAGTAGATTGACTAGCGGGAGGAGGGGGGATGTGGCCGGGGAGCTGTTTTTT. This codes for CASSRLTSGRRGDVAGELFF.

This clone showed up many times. The genes are TRBV6-4 and TRBJ2-2; D may be TRBD2 (5 bases). CDR3 length: 14 residues. V was pared by 6 bases and J by 3 bases, with 11 bases between. Germline assignment: CDR1 MRHNA and CDR2 SNTAGT. CDR3 nucleotide sequence: TGTGCCAGCAGAGAGATGGGAGACACCGGGGAGCTGTTTTTT. It is translated as CASREMGDTGELFF.

This clone has just one count. The V and J genes are TRBV4-1 and TRBJ1-1, with a weak D call TRBD1 (5 bases). This CDR3 has 15 amino acids. In germline, CDR1 is MGHRA, CDR2 YSYEKL. V lost 6 bases and J lost 1, with 15 bases in between. For the CDR3, the DNA is TGCGCCAGCAGGCCTCGAACAGGACAGAACACTGAAGCTTTCTTT. Translated: CASRPRTGQNTEAFF.

About this clone: The junction differs from germline at one of its ends, possibly a read error. This CDR3 is CATSSYRGPMNSEAFF. In DNA form, the CDR3 reads TGTGCGACCAGCAGTTACAGGGGGCCTATGAACTCTGAAGCTTTCTTT. The J gene is TRBJ1-1, the V gene TRBV15; 9 bases map to TRBD1. The germline V gene encodes CDR1 LNHNV and CDR2 YYDKDF (reference sequence). This CDR3 is 16 amino acids long. The entire variable domain, with the rest obtained from reference TRBV15 and TRBJ1-1, is as follows: DAMVIQNPRYQVTQFGKPVTLSCSQTLNHNVMYWYQQKSSQAPKLLFHYYDKDFNNEADTPDNFQSRRPNTSFCFLDIRSPGLGDTAMYLCATSSYRGPMNSEAFFGQGTRLTVV.

Regarding this clone: It is likely a read error, because the conserved phenylalanine at the end of the CDR3 is missing. No DNA is shown, since the ends of the CDR3 on it are uncertain; the CDR3 is the one TCRdb lists. The V gene is TRBV6-5, the J gene TRBJ1-3. Germline CDR1 MNHEY, CDR2 SVGAGI. The CDR3 extends over 14 residues, inclusive of both ends. The CDR3 here is CASSYSTHPNTRYV.

In its sample, this clone was seen many times. The chain recombines TRBV5-1 with TRBJ2-1; 8 nucleotides match TRBD2. Germline V gene data show CDR1 as SGHRS and CDR2 as YFSETQ. The CDR3 is 14 residues long. The V and J ends lost 0 bases and 7 bases, in that order; junction bases with no gene match: 3. The CDR3 DNA reads as TGCGCCAGCAGCTTGGTGGCTAGCGGGAATGAGCAGTTCTTC. This encodes CASSLVASGNEQFF.

A note on this clone: A read error may explain this, as a much larger clone is one base away. CDR3: CASMDRFLSNQPQHF. DNA of the CDR3: TGTGCCAGCATGGACAGGTTCCTTAGCAATCAGCCCCAGCATTTT. The chain recombines TRBV6-1 with TRBJ1-5; 7 nucleotides line up with TRBD1. The CDR3 is 15 residues long. Germline CDR1 MNHNS, CDR2 SASEGT. The J segment lost 0 bases and the V segment lost 7 bases, leaving 6 bases of the junction unmatched.

This clone was found many times. An end of the junction differs from the germline gene, which may be a read error. The J gene is TRBJ1-1, the V gene TRBV14; D remains unclear. CDR1 is SGHDN and CDR2 is FVKESK in the germline V gene. The CDR3 spans 13 residues. This CDR3 reads CASSPPANTEASF. The CDR3 DNA is TGTGCCAGCAGCCCCCCTGCGAACACTGAAGCTTCCTTT.

This clone was observed many times. A much larger clone differs from this one at a single base, so this may be a read error. Other DNA sequences from this sample encode an identical CDR3 as well. The chain combines TRBV18 with TRBJ1-1; D remains unclear. CDR1 and CDR2 (germline): KGHSH, LQKENI. The CDR3 covers 13 residues. DNA of the CDR3: TGTGCCAGCCCACCATCCGGGGATGGTGAAGCTTTCTTT. Protein sequence: CASPPSGDGEAFF.

This clone was counted many times. The gene calls are TRBV30 and TRBJ2-5; the D gene could be TRBD1 or TRBD2 (6 bases each). Germline V gene data show CDR1 as GTSNPN and CDR2 as SVGIG (reference sequence). V lost 4 bases and J 4 bases, leaving 13 bases between the germline ends. The CDR3 sequence is 13 residues long. As DNA, the CDR3 is TGTGCCTGGAACCCGGGGGCGAGAGAGACCCAGTACTTC. Amino acids: CAWNPGARETQYF.

As to this clone: At one of its ends the junction is not consistent with the germline gene, which may arise from a read error. The genes are TRBV11-2 and TRBJ2-7; possible D gene TRBD2, 5 bases. The CDR3 is made up of 14 amino acids. CDR1 and CDR2 (germline): SGHAT, FQNNGV. The CDR3: CASSPLRRSGEHCF. The CDR3 DNA sequence: TGTGCCAGCAGCCCCTTAAGGAGGTCGGGCGAGCACTGCTTC.

This clone was observed many times. Other DNA sequences from this sample encode an identical CDR3 as well. V usage is TRBV2 and J usage is TRBJ2-7; D gene unclear. The V gene lost 7 bases and the J gene lost 0 bases, with 13 bases spanning the gap. CDR3 length: 14 amino acids. Germline V gene data show CDR1 as SNHLY and CDR2 as FYNNEI. The chain's CDR3 is CASTGYTYSYEQYF. CDR3 sequence (DNA): TGTGCCAGCACCGGTTACACTTACTCCTACGAGCAGTACTTC.

With regard to this clone: This may be a read error, as it is one base from a much larger clone. The CDR3 is CASSRDASGARDTQYF. In nucleotides, the CDR3 is TGCGCCAGCAGCCGCGATGCATCGGGAGCTAGGGATACGCAGTATTTT. The chain uses TRBV5-1 and TRBJ2-3, with D perhaps matching TRBD2 (6 bases). There are 16 residues in the CDR3. CDR1 SGHRS and CDR2 YFSETQ come from the germline V gene. V gave up 4 bases and J gave up 6 bases, with 21 bases separating them.

The table lists this clone with many counts. The J gene is TRBJ2-7, the V gene TRBV7-8; 7 bases align to TRBD2. Trimming removed 1 base from V and 4 bases from J; junction bases left unmatched: 10. There are 16 residues in the CDR3. The germline gives CDR1 SGHVS, CDR2 FQNEAQ. Here the CDR3 DNA reads TGTGCCAGCAGCTTAGAAGGGACTACGCTCGTATACGAGCAGTACTTC. It specifies CASSLEGTTLVYEQYF.